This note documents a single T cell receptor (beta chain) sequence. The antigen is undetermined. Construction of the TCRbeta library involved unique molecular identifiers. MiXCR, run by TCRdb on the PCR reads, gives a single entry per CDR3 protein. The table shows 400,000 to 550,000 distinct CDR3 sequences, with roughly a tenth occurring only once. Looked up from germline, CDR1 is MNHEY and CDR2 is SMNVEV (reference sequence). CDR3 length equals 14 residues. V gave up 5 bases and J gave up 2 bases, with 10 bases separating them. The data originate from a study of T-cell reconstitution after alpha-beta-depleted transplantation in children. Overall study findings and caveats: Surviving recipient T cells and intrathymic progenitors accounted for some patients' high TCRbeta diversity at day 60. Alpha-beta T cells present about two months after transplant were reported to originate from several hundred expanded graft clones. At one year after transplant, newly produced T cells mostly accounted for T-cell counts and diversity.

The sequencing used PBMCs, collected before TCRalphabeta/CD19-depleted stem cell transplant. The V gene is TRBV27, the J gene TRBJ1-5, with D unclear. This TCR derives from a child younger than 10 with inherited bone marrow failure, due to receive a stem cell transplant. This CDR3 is CASSPVLGNQPQHF. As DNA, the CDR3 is TGTGCCAGCAGTCCTGTACTCGGCAATCAGCCCCAGCATTTT.